The entry below gives a single T cell receptor (beta chain) sequence along with its context. There are a few counts of this clonotype. What this receptor recognizes is not known. Base qualities are missing; no much larger clone stands one base away. The germline V gene encodes CDR1 MNHEY and CDR2 SMNVEV (reference sequence). V is pruned by 5 bases and J by 5 bases, leaving 11 bases of the junction without a gene match. The CDR3 starts with the cysteine, ends with the phenylalanine, and has 15 residues. Only the CDR3 DNA is retained, 45 bases long and in frame from the first base. For repertoire sequencing, the TCR beta CDR3 regions were amplified from RNA transcripts. The first round was an RT-PCR using HTBI primers with the Qiagen OneStep RT-PCR kit, and this first round was followed by a second-round multiplex PCR, then size selection and purification. Libraries were sequenced paired-end with 100 bp reads on an Illumina HiSeq2000. In the source study's methods: SOAPnuke was used for read processing, and reads with adapters, uncalled bases, a mean Phred below 15, or no exact constant-primer or identifier match were discarded. COPE v1.2.5 was used to merge the high-quality paired reads. Each unique nucleotide sequence was treated as a clonotype, and MiTCR v1.1 was used to align the clonotypes to the IMGT TRB V, D and J references. The analysis was limited to V-J combinations with a frequency above 0.0001, which together covered more than 99% of repertoires. A TCR clonal expansion and chaos score per V-J combination was defined as the ratio of F50 clonal expansion to chaos observed in the TCRdist matrix. Welch's t-statistics and random forest were used to reduce features to more than ten V-J combinations, which were fed into a naive Bayes classifier. The Morisita-Horn index was used to measure how similar the thyroid and blood repertoires were. TCRdb applied fastp at Q25 and MiXCR to the public reads, then kept only in-frame beta chains. Identical CDR3 protein sequences are pooled into one entry, listed with their most common genes and DNA. The V and J calls here are based on TCRdb, not the publication. This sample has 350,000 to 450,000 distinct CDR3 sequences in its table, and 20% to 25% of those were observed once. The ten most abundant clones make up around 3.2% of the sample.

This sample is part of a study of Graves' ophthalmopathy and Graves' hyperthyroidism (dated by TCRdb to the late 2010s). In terms of the full investigation: Peripheral blood samples were taken at the time of initial diagnosis, before any treatment was given. In total, some 140 blood samples were TCR-sequenced: roughly 45 ophthalmopathy, under 85 hyperthyroidism and about 17 hyperthyroidism-to-ophthalmopathy patients. To explore V-J signatures that separate ophthalmopathy from hyperthyroidism, a discovery set of approximately 100 patients was enrolled, consisting of about 41 with ophthalmopathy and around 60 with stable hyperthyroidism. An independent validation cohort was composed of fewer than 20 hyperthyroidism patients and 17 patients who later progressed from hyperthyroidism to ophthalmopathy. After sampling, hyperthyroidism patients received methimazole starting at 30 mg daily, and ophthalmopathy patients received high-dose intravenous methylprednisolone. In more than five hyperthyroidism patients, T-cell repertoires of thyroid tissue and blood were compared. The roughly 91 discovery patients were randomly split 7:3 into training and test sets. TCR beta repertoire signatures were used to distinguish Graves' ophthalmopathy from Graves' hyperthyroidism and to predict progression to ophthalmopathy.

Hyperthyroidism was defined as stable when no progression to ophthalmopathy occurred within 18 months of follow-up. Hyperthyroidism patients were newly diagnosed, with disease duration under 2 months, and aged 18 to 65 years. Patients were excluded if they had other autoimmune diseases, uncontrolled infections, pregnancy or lactation. Clinical symptoms, serum thyroxine, TRAb, thyroid ultrasound and orbital computed tomography formed the basis of the diagnosis. Ficoll-Paque density gradient centrifugation was used to isolate PBMCs from 10 ml of fresh peripheral blood. Trizol reagent was used to extract the total RNA, and its quality was then checked on an Agilent 2100 Bioanalyzer. Broad study findings and their caveats: In validation, the model predicted ophthalmopathy progression with about 71% sensitivity and roughly 72% specificity; some 13 predicted patients were CT-confirmed with GO in a median of roughly 6.8 months. Among expanded thyroid clonotypes with frequency above 0.001, most also showed up in blood, which suggests that blood repertoires may reflect the thyroid immune response. No statistical method was used to predetermine the sample size, and group allocation was not hidden from the investigators. In cross-validation, the 13-signature model distinguished ophthalmopathy from stable hyperthyroidism with approximately 90% sensitivity and 81% to 82% specificity, while in the test set the corresponding values were roughly 80% and 75%.

The TCR originated in a woman under 30 with stable Graves' hyperthyroidism. Donor details come from another sample of the same person, matched by shared clones. The V gene is TRBV27 and the J gene is TRBJ1-2, with 7 bases in between that match TRBD1. Specimen: peripheral blood. The DNA sequence reads TGTGCCAGCAGTCAAACTAGGACAGGCCCATATGGCTACACCTTC. This translates into CASSQTRTGPYGYTF.